The T cell receptor (beta chain) under discussion was sequenced for a study of T-cell reconstitution after alpha-beta-depleted transplantation in children. Study results and limitations: The main origin of T-cell counts and diversity one year after transplant was newly produced T cells.

With 5 bases removed from V and 7 bases from J, the gap between germline ends came to 11 bases. The germline gives CDR1 SGHAT, CDR2 FQNNGV. CDR3 length equals 13 residues. TCRbeta library preparation incorporated unique molecular identifiers. TCRdb re-called the PCR reads through MiXCR, storing one row per CDR3 protein. The sample lists 800,000 to 1,000,000 distinct CDR3 sequences, 25% to 35% seen once, with roughly 31% in the top ten. In the case of this clonotype: Its antigen is as yet unknown.

The starting material was PBMCs, mostly from graft donor cells, obtained 360 days after TCRalphabeta/CD19-depleted stem cell transplant. V gene TRBV11-2 combines with J gene TRBJ2-2; D is uncertain. The source of this sequence is a boy in the first two years of life who had a stem cell transplant for SCID, so the T cells may come from the graft donor. CDR3 sequence: CASSPSWSGELFF. In nucleotides, the CDR3 is TGTGCCAGCAGCCCCTCTTGGAGCGGGGAGCTGTTTTTT.